The T cell receptor beta chain described here comes from a study of lymphopenia after photon versus proton radiotherapy. A remark on this clone: Antigen: not known.

Sequencing used immunoSEQ multiplex PCR; TCRdb keeps in-frame clones, though not all of them. The table includes some 15,000 clones, 84% detected once. Study-wide findings and caveats: Under photons, naive T cells and diversity fell while effector/memory populations rose. Oligoclonal CD8+ Temra expansion after nadir drove photon patients' diversity drop. Larger post-nadir TCR diversity loss correlated inversely with survival in deceased patients. Better survival with proton therapy was suggested as possible, not demonstrated.

Deletions cut 1 base from V and 0 bases from J, with 13 bases between. Looked up from germline, CDR1 is SGHNT and CDR2 is YENEEA. This CDR3 is built from 17 residues. This rearrangement joins TRBV11-3 to TRBJ1-3; D may be TRBD1 (5 bases). Here the sequenced sample was peripheral blood, taken from a patient treated with proton-based radiotherapy. The receptor's source is a man in his 70s with pancreatic cancer. The CDR3 DNA is TGTGCCAGCAGCTTAGCCTCAGGGCCCTACTCTGGAAACACCATATATTTT. Protein: CASSLASGPYSGNTIYF.